These 5 T cell receptor beta chains were sequenced from one sample in a study of technical replicates of blood from several donors. This table comes from immunoSEQ multiplex PCR, and its TCRdb copy is limited to in-frame clones, with some not included. The sample records approximately 81,000 clones, roughly 77% being singletons. The specimen sequenced was PBMCs. The source is a human donor in good health. Some clones in this sample may be carry-over from other donors' samples.

The chain is built from TRBV7-3 and TRBJ2-7; 7 bases fit TRBD1. Trimming took 3 bases from V and 1 from J; bases not matched to a gene: 6. Per the germline V gene, CDR1 is SGHTA and CDR2 is FQGTGA. There are 15 residues in the CDR3. The CDR3 here is CASSFGQARSYEQYF. The CDR3 DNA reads TGTGCCAGCAGCTTTGGACAGGCTAGATCCTACGAGCAGTACTTC.

This clone was counted between two and nine times. The J gene is TRBJ1-6, the V gene TRBV27; 7 nucleotides line up with TRBD1. CDR1 is MNHEY, CDR2 SMNVEV, per germline (reference sequence). This CDR3 has 14 amino acids. V lost 3 bases to trimming and J lost 10 bases; unmatched junction nucleotides: 6. CDR3 region: CASSFHGQESPLHF. The CDR3 DNA follows: TGTGCCAGCAGTTTTCACGGACAGGAGTCACCCCTCCACTTT.

This rearrangement joins TRBV4-3 to TRBJ1-4, with D possibly TRBD1 on 5 matching bases. The CDR3 runs to 15 residues. From germline, CDR1 is LGHNA and CDR2 YSLEER. Trimming took off 0 bases at V and 8 bases at J, with 13 bases between the two ends. The CDR3 DNA follows: TGCGCCAGCAGCCAAGAGGCTGGGGGGGGAGAAAAACTGTTTTTT. The encoded protein is CASSQEAGGGEKLFF.

This chain joins TRBV10-3 and TRBJ1-6, with D possibly TRBD1 on 6 matching bases. In germline, CDR1 is ENHRY, CDR2 SYGVKD. The CDR3 sequence is 15 residues long. V lost 11 bases, J lost 7 bases, and 21 bases lay in between. CDR3: CASQRGGNGNSPLHF. CDR3 sequence (DNA): TGTGCCTCCCAAAGGGGGGGTAATGGGAATTCACCCCTCCACTTT.

The chain uses TRBV27 and TRBJ2-3; 9 nucleotides line up with TRBD2. Germline V gives CDR1 MNHEY, CDR2 SMNVEV (reference sequence). V lost 5 bases and J lost 6; bases outside the gene matches: 6. The length of the CDR3 is 14 residues. CDR3 residues: CASSGSGSSDTQYF. The CDR3 nucleotides are TGTGCCAGCAGTGGTAGCGGGAGTTCGGATACGCAGTATTTT.